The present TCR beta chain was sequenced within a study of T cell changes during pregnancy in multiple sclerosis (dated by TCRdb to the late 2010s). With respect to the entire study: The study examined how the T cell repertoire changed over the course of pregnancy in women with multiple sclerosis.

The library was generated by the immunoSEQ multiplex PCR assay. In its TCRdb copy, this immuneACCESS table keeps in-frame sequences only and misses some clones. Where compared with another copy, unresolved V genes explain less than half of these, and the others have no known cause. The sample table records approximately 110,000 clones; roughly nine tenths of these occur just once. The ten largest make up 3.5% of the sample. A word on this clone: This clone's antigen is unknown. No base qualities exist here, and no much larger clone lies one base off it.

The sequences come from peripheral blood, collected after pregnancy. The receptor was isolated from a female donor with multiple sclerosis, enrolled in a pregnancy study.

The DNA sequence is as follows: TGCGCCAGCTGCCAGGATATAGGTTACGACTATGGCTACACCTTC. It specifies CASCQDIGYDYGYTF. Recombination joined TRBV5-1 with TRBJ1-2; no D segment can be confidently identified. There are 15 amino acids in the CDR3, from cysteine to phenylalanine inclusive. Only CDR3 DNA is held: 45 bases, read in frame from base 1. Trimming removed 7 bases from V and 3 bases from J, leaving 19 bases between the germline ends. Looking up the germline V gene yields CDR1 SGHRS and CDR2 YFSETQ. Here the CDR3 is joined to the reference TRBV5-1 and TRBJ1-2 genes, and the full variable domain is: KAGVTQTPRYLIKTRGQQVTLSCSPISGHRSVSWYQQTPGQGLQFLFEYFSETQRNKGNFPGRFSGRQFSNSRSEMNVSTLELGDSALYLCASCQDIGYDYGYTFGSGTRLTVV.